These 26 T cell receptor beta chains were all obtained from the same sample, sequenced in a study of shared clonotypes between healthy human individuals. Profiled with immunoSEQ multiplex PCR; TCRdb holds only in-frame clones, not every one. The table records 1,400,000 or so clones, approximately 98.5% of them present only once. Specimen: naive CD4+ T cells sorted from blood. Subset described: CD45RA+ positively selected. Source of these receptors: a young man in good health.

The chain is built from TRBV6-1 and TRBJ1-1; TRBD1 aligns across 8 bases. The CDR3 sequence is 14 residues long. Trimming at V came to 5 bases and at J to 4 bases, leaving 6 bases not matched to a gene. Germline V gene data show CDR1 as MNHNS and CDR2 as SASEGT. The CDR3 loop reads CASSKGQVSTEAFF. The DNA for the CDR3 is TGTGCCAGCAGTAAGGGACAGGTTTCCACTGAAGCTTTCTTT.

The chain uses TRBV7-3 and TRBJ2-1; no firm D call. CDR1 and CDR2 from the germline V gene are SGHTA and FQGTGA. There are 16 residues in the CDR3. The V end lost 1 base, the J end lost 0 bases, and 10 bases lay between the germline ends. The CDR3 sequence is CASSLRAPSSYNEQFF. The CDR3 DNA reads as TGTGCCAGCAGCTTAAGGGCACCCAGCTCCTACAATGAGCAGTTCTTC.

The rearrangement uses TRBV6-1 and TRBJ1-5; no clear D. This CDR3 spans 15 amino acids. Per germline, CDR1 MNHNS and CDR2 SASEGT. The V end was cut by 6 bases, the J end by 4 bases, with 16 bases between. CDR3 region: CASSASPGTNQPQHF. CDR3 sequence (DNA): TGTGCCAGCAGCGCGTCCCCAGGTACAAATCAGCCCCAGCATTTT.

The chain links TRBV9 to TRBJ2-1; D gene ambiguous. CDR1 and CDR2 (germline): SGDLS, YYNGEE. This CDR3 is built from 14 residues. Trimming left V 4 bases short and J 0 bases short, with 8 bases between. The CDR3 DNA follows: TGTGCCAGCAGCTCCTTAAGCTCCTACAATGAGCAGTTCTTC. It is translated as CASSSLSSYNEQFF.

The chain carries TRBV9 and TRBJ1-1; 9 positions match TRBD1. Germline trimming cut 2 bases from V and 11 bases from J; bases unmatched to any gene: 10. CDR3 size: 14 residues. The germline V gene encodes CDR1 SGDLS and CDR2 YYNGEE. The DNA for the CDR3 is TGTGCCAGCAGCGTTTCCGGGACAGGGATGACGGCTTTCTTT. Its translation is CASSVSGTGMTAFF.

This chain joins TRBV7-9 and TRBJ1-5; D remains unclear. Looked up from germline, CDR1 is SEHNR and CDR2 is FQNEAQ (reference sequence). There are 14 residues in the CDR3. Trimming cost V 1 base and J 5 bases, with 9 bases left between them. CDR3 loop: CASSLDVAYQPQHF. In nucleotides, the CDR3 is TGTGCCAGCAGCTTAGATGTAGCCTATCAGCCCCAGCATTTT.

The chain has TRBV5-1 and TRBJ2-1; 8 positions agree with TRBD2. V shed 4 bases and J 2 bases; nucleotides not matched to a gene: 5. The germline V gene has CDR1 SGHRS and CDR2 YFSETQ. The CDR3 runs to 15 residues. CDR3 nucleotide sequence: TGCGCCAGCAGCCCAGCGGGAGTGCCCTACAATGAGCAGTTCTTC. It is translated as CASSPAGVPYNEQFF.

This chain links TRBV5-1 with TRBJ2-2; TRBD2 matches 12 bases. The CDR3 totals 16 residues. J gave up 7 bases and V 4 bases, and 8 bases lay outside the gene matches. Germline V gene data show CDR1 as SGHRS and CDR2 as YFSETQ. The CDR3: CASSPRLAGAGGELFF. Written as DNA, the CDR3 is TGCGCCAGCAGCCCCCGACTAGCGGGAGCTGGCGGGGAGCTGTTTTTT.

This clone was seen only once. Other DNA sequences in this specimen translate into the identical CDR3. CDR3 DNA sequence: TGTGCCAGCAGCTTAGATCGGGAGACCCAGTACTTC. It is translated as CASSLDRETQYF. This sequence joins TRBV7-2 and TRBJ2-5, with D hard to call. The CDR3 runs to 12 residues. V lost 1 base to trimming and J lost 5 bases, with 5 bases between them. Germline V gene data show CDR1 as SGHTA and CDR2 as FQGNSA.

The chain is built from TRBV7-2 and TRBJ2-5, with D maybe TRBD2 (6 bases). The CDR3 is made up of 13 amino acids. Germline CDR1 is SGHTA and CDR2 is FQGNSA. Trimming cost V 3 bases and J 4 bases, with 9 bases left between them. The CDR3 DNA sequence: TGTGCCAGCAGCTTTCTGGGGGGAGAGACCCAGTACTTC. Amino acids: CASSFLGGETQYF.

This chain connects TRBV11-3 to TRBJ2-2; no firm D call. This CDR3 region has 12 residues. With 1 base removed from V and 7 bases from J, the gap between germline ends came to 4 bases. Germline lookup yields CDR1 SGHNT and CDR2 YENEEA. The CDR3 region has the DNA TGTGCCAGCAGCTTAGCTATCGGGGAGCTGTTTTTT. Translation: CASSLAIGELFF. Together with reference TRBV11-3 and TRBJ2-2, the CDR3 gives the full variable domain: EAGVVQSPRYKIIEKKQPVAFWCNPISGHNTLYWYLQNLGQGPELLIRYENEEAVDDSQLPKDRFSAERLKGVDSTLKIQPAELGDSAVYLCASSLAIGELFFGEGSRLTVL.

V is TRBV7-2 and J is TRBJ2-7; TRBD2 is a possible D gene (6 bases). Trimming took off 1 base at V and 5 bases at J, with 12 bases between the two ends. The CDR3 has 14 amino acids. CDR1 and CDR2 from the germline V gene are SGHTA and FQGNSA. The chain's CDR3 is CASSLVGGIDEQYF. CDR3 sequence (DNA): TGTGCCAGCAGCTTAGTGGGGGGTATCGACGAGCAGTACTTC.

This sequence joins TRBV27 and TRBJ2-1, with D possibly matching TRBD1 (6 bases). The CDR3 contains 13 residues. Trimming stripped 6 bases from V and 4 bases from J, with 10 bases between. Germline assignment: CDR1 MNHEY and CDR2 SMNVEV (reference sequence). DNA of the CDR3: TGTGCCAGCAGCCCAGACAGGTACAATGAGCAGTTCTTC. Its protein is CASSPDRYNEQFF.

The CDR3 protein is CASSKTGLYEQYF. CDR3 coding DNA: TGTGCCAGCAGTAAGACAGGACTCTACGAGCAGTACTTC. The J gene is TRBJ2-7, the V gene TRBV25-1, with a tentative D call TRBD1 (6 bases). This CDR3 has 13 residues. Germline lookup yields CDR1 MGHDK and CDR2 SYGVNS. V dropped 5 bases and J dropped 3 bases, with 11 bases sitting between them.

CDR3 sequence reads: CASSQGRQAIRTQETQYF. Written as DNA, the CDR3 is TGCGCCAGCAGCCAGGGGCGGCAGGCCATTCGGACCCAAGAGACCCAGTACTTC. V and J are TRBV5-1 and TRBJ2-5, with D possibly matching TRBD1 (6 bases). The V gene lost 4 bases and the J gene lost 1 base, with 23 bases spanning the gap. CDR1 and CDR2 from the germline V gene are SGHRS and YFSETQ. The CDR3 is made up of 18 amino acids.

CDR3 nucleotides: TGTGCCAGCGGGAAGGGTTACTCCTACAATGAGCAGTTCTTC. Encoded protein: CASGKGYSYNEQFF. The J gene is TRBJ2-1, the V gene TRBV9; the D is unclear. Germline V lookup: CDR1 SGDLS, CDR2 YYNGEE. Trimming left V 7 bases short and J 0 bases short, with 11 bases between. The CDR3 covers 14 residues.

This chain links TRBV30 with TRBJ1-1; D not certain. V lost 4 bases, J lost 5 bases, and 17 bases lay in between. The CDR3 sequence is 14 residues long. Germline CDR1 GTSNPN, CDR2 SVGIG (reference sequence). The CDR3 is CAWNAVLQGTEAFF. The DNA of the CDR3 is TGTGCCTGGAATGCTGTCCTACAAGGAACTGAAGCTTTCTTT.

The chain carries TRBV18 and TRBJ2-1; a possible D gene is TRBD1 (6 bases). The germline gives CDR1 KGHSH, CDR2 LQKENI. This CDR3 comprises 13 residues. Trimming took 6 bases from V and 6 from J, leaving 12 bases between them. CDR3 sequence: CASSPTRGNEQFF. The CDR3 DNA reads TGTGCCAGCTCCCCCACCAGGGGCAATGAGCAGTTCTTC.

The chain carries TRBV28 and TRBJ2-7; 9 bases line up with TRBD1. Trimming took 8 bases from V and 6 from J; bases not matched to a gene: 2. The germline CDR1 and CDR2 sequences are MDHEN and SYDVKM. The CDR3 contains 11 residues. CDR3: CASGTGSEQYF. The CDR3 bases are TGTGCCAGCGGGACAGGGTCCGAGCAGTACTTC.

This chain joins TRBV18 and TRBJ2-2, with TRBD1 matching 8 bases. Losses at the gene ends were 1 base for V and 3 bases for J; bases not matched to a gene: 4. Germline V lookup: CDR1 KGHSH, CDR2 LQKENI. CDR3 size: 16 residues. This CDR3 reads CASSPLRGHDTGELFF. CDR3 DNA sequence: TGTGCCAGCTCACCACTCAGGGGGCATGACACCGGGGAGCTGTTTTTT.

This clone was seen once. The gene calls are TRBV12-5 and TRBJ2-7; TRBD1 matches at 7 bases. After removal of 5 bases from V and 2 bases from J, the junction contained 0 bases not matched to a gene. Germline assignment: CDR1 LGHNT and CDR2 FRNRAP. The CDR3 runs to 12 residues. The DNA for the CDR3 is TGTGCTAGTGGTCAGGGGGCCTACGAGCAGTACTTC. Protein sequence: CASGQGAYEQYF.

The CDR3 here is CASSLEGTVYGYTF. The CDR3 bases are TGCGCCAGCAGCTTGGAAGGGACGGTCTATGGCTACACCTTC. The J gene is TRBJ1-2, the V gene TRBV5-1; a possible D gene is TRBD1 (5 bases). The CDR3 has 14 residues. Trimming pared 0 bases from V and 4 bases from J, leaving 10 bases between. Germline CDR1 reads SGHRS; CDR2 reads YFSETQ.

This CDR3 is CASSVRDGSTDTQYF. The CDR3 nucleotides are TGTGCCAGCAGCGTCAGGGACGGGAGCACAGATACGCAGTATTTT. The chain links TRBV9 to TRBJ2-3, with D perhaps given as TRBD1 or TRBD2 (5 bases each). Germline CDR1 and CDR2: SGDLS and YYNGEE. V lost 2 bases, J lost 0 bases, and 10 bases lay in between. This CDR3 has 15 residues.

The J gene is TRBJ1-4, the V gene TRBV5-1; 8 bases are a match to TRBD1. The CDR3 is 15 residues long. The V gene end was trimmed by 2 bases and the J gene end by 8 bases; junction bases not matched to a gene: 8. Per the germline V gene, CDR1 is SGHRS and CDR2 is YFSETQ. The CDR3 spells CASSFTGTGVEKLFF. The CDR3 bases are TGCGCCAGCAGCTTTACCGGGACAGGCGTGGAAAAACTGTTTTTT.

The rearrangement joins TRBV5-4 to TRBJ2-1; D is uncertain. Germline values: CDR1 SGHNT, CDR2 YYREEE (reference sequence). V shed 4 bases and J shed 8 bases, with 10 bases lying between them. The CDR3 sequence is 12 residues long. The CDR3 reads CASSGFGYEQFF. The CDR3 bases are TGTGCCAGCAGCGGGTTTGGCTATGAGCAGTTCTTC.

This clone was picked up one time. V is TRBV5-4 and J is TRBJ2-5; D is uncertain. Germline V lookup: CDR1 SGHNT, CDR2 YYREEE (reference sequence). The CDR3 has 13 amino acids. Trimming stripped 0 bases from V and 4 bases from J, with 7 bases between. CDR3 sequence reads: CASSLALGETQYF. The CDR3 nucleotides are TGTGCCAGCAGCTTGGCCCTAGGAGAGACCCAGTACTTC. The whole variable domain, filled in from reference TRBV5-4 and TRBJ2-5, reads ETGVTQSPTHLIKTRGQQVTLRCSSQSGHNTVSWYQQALGQGPQFIFQYYREEENGRGNFPPRFSGLQFPNYSSELNVNALELDDSALYLCASSLALGETQYFGPGTRLLVL.